These 18 T cell receptor beta chains originate from one sample sequenced in a study of regulatory T cells in long-lasting Graves disease. Arm-PCR of CDR3 regions and iRepertoire HTBI primers were the basis on which TCR beta libraries were built. TCRdb used MiXCR to reprocess the multiplex PCR reads, holding one entry per CDR3 protein. The repertoire includes a few hundred thousand distinct CDR3 sequences, around 23% of them detected once, and 25% to 30% sits in the top ten. Noted time point: persistent/refractory GD, antithyroid drugs over 5 years with positive TRAb. RNA extracted from PBMCs served as the sequencing template. Sequenced here: peripheral blood mononuclear cells (PBMCs), sampled when the disease was refractory, from a patient treated with antithyroid drugs. All receptors come from a woman aged 40 to 50 with Graves disease.

The V call is TRBV2, the J call TRBJ1-6, with D unclear. Germline assignment: CDR1 SNHLY and CDR2 FYNNEI. The CDR3 is 14 amino acids. V lost 5 bases and J lost 9, with 14 bases in between. This CDR3 is CASSIGRRSSPLHF. The CDR3 DNA reads TGTGCCAGCAGTATCGGACGGCGAAGTTCACCCCTCCACTTT.

The sample holds many counts of this clonotype. J is TRBJ1-5 and V is TRBV28; 7 nucleotides match TRBD1. The V gene end was trimmed by 5 bases and the J gene end by 1 base; junction bases not matched to a gene: 11. The CDR3 totals 17 residues. The germline V gene encodes CDR1 MDHEN and CDR2 SYDVKM. The CDR3 DNA is TGTGCCAGCAGTAAACTCGGACAGGAGGGGAGCAATCAGCCCCAGCATTTT. Amino acids: CASSKLGQEGSNQPQHF.

This clonotype has just a few counts. The V call is TRBV30, the J call TRBJ1-6, with D possibly being TRBD1 (5 bases). Germline loops: CDR1 GTSNPN, CDR2 SVGIG (reference sequence). Trimming stripped 4 bases from V and 8 bases from J, with 9 bases between. The CDR3 has 12 residues. Here the CDR3 reads CAWTRGDSPLHF. CDR3 sequence (DNA): TGTGCCTGGACGAGGGGAGATTCACCCCTCCACTTT.

This clonotype was recorded at least ten times. This rearrangement joins TRBV20-1 to TRBJ2-5, with D possibly matching TRBD1 (6 bases). The CDR3 has 12 amino acids. The germline V and J ends were trimmed by 7 bases and 2 bases, with 11 bases remaining between them. Looked up from germline, CDR1 is DFQATT and CDR2 is SNEGSKA (reference sequence). The CDR3 sequence: CSGLGQQETQYF. The CDR3 DNA reads TGCAGTGGGCTCGGACAGCAAGAGACCCAGTACTTC.

This clonotype was found many times. V and J are TRBV2 and TRBJ1-2; 9 bases map to TRBD1. CDR1 SNHLY and CDR2 FYNNEI come from the germline V gene. Unmatched junction bases numbered 9, after V lost 11 bases and J lost 5 bases. The CDR3 covers 13 residues. This chain's CDR3 is CAGKRQGVYGYTF. Here the CDR3 DNA reads TGTGCCGGAAAAAGACAGGGGGTGTATGGCTACACCTTC. Combining the CDR3 with reference TRBV2 and TRBJ1-2 gives the whole variable domain EPEVTQTPSHQVTQMGQEVILRCVPISNHLYFYWYRQILGQKVEFLVSFYNNEISEKSEIFDDQFSVERPDGSNFTLKIRSTKLEDSAMYFCAGKRQGVYGYTFGSGTRLTVV.

This clonotype showed up just a few times. V gene TRBV29-1 combines with J gene TRBJ1-1; possibly TRBD1 for D (5 bases). CDR1 is SQVTM, CDR2 ANQGSEA, per germline. The CDR3 sequence is 13 residues long. The CDR3 loop reads CSVRQHLDTEAFF. CDR3 nucleotides: TGCAGTGTCAGACAGCACCTTGACACTGAAGCTTTCTTT.

The sample holds a few counts of this clonotype. The CDR3 DNA is TGTGCCAGTAGTATTTTGGGACAGGGGCGCGAGAGCAATCAGCCCCAGCATTTT. Translating gives CASSILGQGRESNQPQHF. The chain recombines TRBV19 with TRBJ1-5; 10 bases map to TRBD1. Trimming cost V 3 bases and J 1 base; bases outside gene matches: 9. Germline lookup yields CDR1 LNHDA and CDR2 SQIVND (reference sequence). CDR3 size: 18 residues.

This clonotype appeared many times. The chain links TRBV13 to TRBJ1-1; D not certain. The CDR3 consists of 14 residues. The ends were cut back, 8 bases at V and 8 bases at J, with 21 bases in the middle. Germline CDR1 and CDR2: PRHDT and FYEKMQ (reference sequence). The CDR3 coding sequence is TGTGCCAGCTCGAATGTACTCGACACACGAGAAGCTTTCTTT. Its translation is CASSNVLDTREAFF. The complete variable domain, with remaining parts taken from reference TRBV13 and TRBJ1-1, reads AAGVIQSPRHLIKEKRETATLKCYPIPRHDTVYWYQQGPGQDPQFLISFYEKMQSDKGSIPDRFSAQQFSDYHSELNMSSLELGDSALYFCASSNVLDTREAFFGQGTRLTVV.

This clonotype has just a few counts. The chain combines TRBV29-1 with TRBJ2-7; D unresolved. Germline assignment: CDR1 SQVTM and CDR2 ANQGSEA. The CDR3 covers 11 residues. V was pared by 4 bases and J by 2 bases, with 6 bases between. In nucleotides, the CDR3 is TGCAGCGTTGTGGTCACCTACGAGCAGTACTTC. This translates into CSVVVTYEQYF.

This chain connects TRBV6-1 to TRBJ1-2, with D perhaps TRBD1 (6 bases). The CDR3 length is 15 residues. V was trimmed by 5 bases and J by 6 bases, leaving 19 bases between them. Per the germline V gene, CDR1 is MNHNS and CDR2 is SASEGT. For the CDR3, the DNA is TGTGCCAGCAGTCCCAATGGTGGGGACATTGATGGCTACACCTTC. Amino acids: CASSPNGGDIDGYTF.

The rearrangement uses TRBV5-4 and TRBJ2-7; no definite D call. CDR1 is SGHNT and CDR2 is YYREEE in the germline V gene (reference sequence). CDR3 size: 15 residues. Trimming stripped 0 bases from V and 6 bases from J, with 16 bases between. CDR3 sequence: CASSLGDSSLVEQYF. The DNA of the CDR3 is TGTGCCAGCAGCTTGGGTGATAGCTCCCTGGTCGAGCAGTACTTC.

In this sample, this clonotype turned up many times. The chain recombines TRBV12-3 or TRBV12-4 with TRBJ1-1; no reliable D call. The V gene lost 3 bases and the J gene lost 7 bases, with 15 bases spanning the gap. The CDR3 sequence is 14 residues long. The CDR3 bases are TGTGCCAGCAGTTTGAGTCTAGGGCGCGGTGAAGCTTTCTTT. Protein sequence: CASSLSLGRGEAFF.

This clonotype turned up a few times. The chain recombines TRBV10-3 with TRBJ2-7; D remains unclear. The CDR3 is made up of 15 amino acids. From germline, CDR1 is ENHRY and CDR2 SYGVKD. V was cut by 6 bases and J by 7 bases, with 22 bases left in between. The CDR3 nucleotides read TGTGCCATCAGATCGACGGAAAACCTTTCCGGGGAGCAGTACTTC. It specifies CAIRSTENLSGEQYF.

With regard to this clonotype: With a far larger clone one base away, a read error is the likely cause. The gene calls are TRBV2 and TRBJ2-5; D gene unclear. This CDR3 region has 15 residues. Germline V gene sequence: CDR1 SNHLY, CDR2 FYNNEI. The CDR3 loop is CASSLGPWYQETRYF. As DNA, the CDR3 is TGTGCCAGCAGTTTAGGACCCTGGTACCAAGAGACCCGGTACTTC.

This clonotype was seen a few times. V and J are TRBV7-9 and TRBJ2-7; D gene unclear. Trimming pared 3 bases from V and 5 bases from J, leaving 8 bases between. This CDR3 spans 12 amino acids. The germline CDR1 and CDR2 sequences are SEHNR and FQNEAQ (reference sequence). The CDR3, as DNA: TGTGCCAGCAGCTTCCGAGAGGACGAGCAGTACTTC. This codes for CASSFREDEQYF.

Many counts were recorded for this clonotype. The gene calls are TRBV6-8 and TRBJ2-5, with 7 bases fitting TRBD2. J was trimmed by 5 bases and V by 5 bases; bases with no gene match: 11. CDR3 length: 15 amino acids. Germline lookup yields CDR1 MNHGY and CDR2 SAAAGT. The CDR3 sequence is CASSLRDYGRETQYF. Written as DNA, the CDR3 is TGTGCCAGCAGTCTCCGGGACTACGGGCGGGAGACCCAGTACTTC.

This clonotype was recorded at least ten times. The chain links TRBV19 to TRBJ2-2; 8 positions agree with TRBD1. Germline CDR1 and CDR2: LNHDA and SQIVND (reference sequence). The CDR3 runs to 14 residues. V trimming: 5 bases; J trimming: 5 bases; junction bases outside the gene matches: 4. CDR3: CASSRDRTTGELFF. CDR3 in DNA: TGTGCCAGTAGTCGGGACAGGACGACCGGGGAGCTGTTTTTT.

This clonotype was counted many times. The chain is built from TRBV12-3 or TRBV12-4 and TRBJ1-6; D unclear. The CDR3 is 14 amino acids. With 6 bases removed from V and 0 bases from J, the gap between germline ends came to 6 bases. This CDR3 is CASRRTSYNSPLHF. CDR3 DNA: TGTGCCAGCAGACGGACCTCCTATAATTCACCCCTCCACTTT.